This T cell receptor (beta chain) derives from a study of shared clonotypes between healthy human individuals. CDR1 and CDR2 from the germline V gene are SNHLY and FYNNEI. CDR3 length equals 13 residues. Deletions cut 4 bases from V and 6 bases from J, with 9 bases between. Deep was the level used in running the assay. It was on ten immunoSEQ deep assay plates that unsorted PBMC DNA was sequenced. The method was immunoSEQ multiplex PCR; TCRdb's version includes in-frame clones alone and lacks a portion of them. The sample holds around 500,000 clones, 70% to 80% seen once. With unsorted samples, genomic DNA was obtained from some 100 million PBMCs.

V gene TRBV2 combines with J gene TRBJ2-2, with D tentatively TRBD2 (5 bases). The source is a middle-aged woman in good health. Some clones in this sample may be carry-over from other donors' samples. Input material: PBMCs. CDR3 loop: CASSGGMAGELFF. Written as DNA, the CDR3 is TGTGCCAGCAGTGGAGGGATGGCCGGGGAGCTGTTTTTT.